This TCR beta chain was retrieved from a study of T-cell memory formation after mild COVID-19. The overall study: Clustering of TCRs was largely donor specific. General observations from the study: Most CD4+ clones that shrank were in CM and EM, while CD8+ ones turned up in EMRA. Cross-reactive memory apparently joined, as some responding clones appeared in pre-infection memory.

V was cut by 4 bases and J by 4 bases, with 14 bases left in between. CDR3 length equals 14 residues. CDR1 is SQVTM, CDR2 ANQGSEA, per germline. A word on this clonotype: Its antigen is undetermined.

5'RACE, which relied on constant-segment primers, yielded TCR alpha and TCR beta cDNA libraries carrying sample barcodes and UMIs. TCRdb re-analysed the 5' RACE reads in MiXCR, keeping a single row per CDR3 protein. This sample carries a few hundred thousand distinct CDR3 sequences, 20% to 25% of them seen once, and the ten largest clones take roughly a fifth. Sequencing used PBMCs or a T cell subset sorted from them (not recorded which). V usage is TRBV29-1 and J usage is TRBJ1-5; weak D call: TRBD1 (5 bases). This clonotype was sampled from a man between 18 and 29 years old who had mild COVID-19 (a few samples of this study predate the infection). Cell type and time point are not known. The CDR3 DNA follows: TGCAGCGTTGGGCTTGGGCAGGGTAATCAGCCCCAGCATTTT. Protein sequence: CSVGLGQGNQPQHF.